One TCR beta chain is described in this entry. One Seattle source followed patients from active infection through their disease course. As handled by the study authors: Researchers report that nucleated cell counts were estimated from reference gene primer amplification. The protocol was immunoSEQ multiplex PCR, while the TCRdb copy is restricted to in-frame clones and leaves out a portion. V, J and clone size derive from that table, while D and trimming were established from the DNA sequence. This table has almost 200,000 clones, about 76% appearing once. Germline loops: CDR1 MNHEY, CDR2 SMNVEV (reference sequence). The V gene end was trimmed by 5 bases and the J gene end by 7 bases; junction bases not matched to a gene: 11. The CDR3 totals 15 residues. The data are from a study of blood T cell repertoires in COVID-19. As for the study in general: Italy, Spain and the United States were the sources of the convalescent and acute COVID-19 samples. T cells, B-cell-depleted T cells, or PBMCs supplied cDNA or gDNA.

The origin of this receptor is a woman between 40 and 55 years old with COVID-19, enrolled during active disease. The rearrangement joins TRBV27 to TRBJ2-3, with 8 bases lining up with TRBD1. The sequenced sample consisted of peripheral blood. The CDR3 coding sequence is TGTGCCAGCAGTATTCCGGGACAGGCACGAAATACGCAGTATTTT. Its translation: CASSIPGQARNTQYF.